The rows below give T cell receptor beta chains drawn from one sample of a study of T-cell memory formation after mild COVID-19. TCRdb reanalysed the 5' RACE reads using MiXCR and keeps one entry per CDR3 protein. The table has around 220,000 distinct CDR3 sequences, roughly 17% seen once. Specimen: PBMCs or a T cell subset sorted from them (not recorded which). The receptors come from a man in his late teens or twenties who had mild COVID-19 (a few samples of this study predate the infection). Cell type and time point are not known. CDR3s include the opening cysteine and the closing phenylalanine or tryptophan. Fields, in order: CDR3 length, J gene, D gene, clone size, V gene, CDR3 protein, CDR3 DNA. The D gene is left open where the match is weak. The size field is filled for only some rows; it gives once, few, many or a size class.

CDR3 length: 14
J gene: TRBJ1-4
D gene: .
clone size: few
V gene: TRBV6-2/TRBV6-3
CDR3 protein: CASVSRLNLGKLFF
CDR3 DNA: TGTGCCAGCGTATCCCGACTGAACCTGGGAAAACTGTTTTTT

CDR3 length: 15
J gene: TRBJ2-5
D gene: TRBD2
clone size: few
V gene: TRBV5-1
CDR3 protein: CASSLVAGSLETQYF
CDR3 DNA: TGCGCCAGCAGCTTGGTAGCGGGGTCCTTGGAGACCCAGTACTTC

CDR3 length: 16
J gene: TRBJ2-1
D gene: .
clone size: many
V gene: TRBV5-1
CDR3 protein: CASSPAGQGGYNEQFF
CDR3 DNA: TGCGCCAGCAGCCCAGCTGGGCAGGGGGGTTACAATGAGCAGTTCTTC

CDR3 length: 15
J gene: TRBJ1-2
D gene: TRBD1
clone size: few
V gene: TRBV29-1
CDR3 protein: CSVVLGDRGHYGYTF
CDR3 DNA: TGCAGCGTTGTCCTCGGGGACAGGGGGCACTATGGCTACACCTTC

CDR3 length: 12
J gene: TRBJ1-1
D gene: .
clone size: few
V gene: TRBV5-1
CDR3 protein: CASSKDSYEAFF
CDR3 DNA: TGCGCCAGCAGCAAAGACAGCTATGAAGCTTTCTTT

CDR3 length: 18
J gene: TRBJ1-1
D gene: .
clone size: few
V gene: TRBV7-9
CDR3 protein: CASSLRETAGMINTEAFF
CDR3 DNA: TGTGCCAGCAGCTTAAGGGAGACAGCAGGGATGATTAACACTGAAGCTTTCTTT

CDR3 length: 16
J gene: TRBJ2-3
D gene: .
clone size: few
V gene: TRBV12-3/TRBV12-4
CDR3 protein: CASSFRGTAPTDTQYF
CDR3 DNA: TGTGCCAGCAGTTTTCGCGGGACAGCGCCCACAGATACGCAGTATTTT

CDR3 length: 16
J gene: TRBJ2-5
D gene: TRBD1
clone size: .
V gene: TRBV4-1
CDR3 protein: CASSQPDRGHIETQYF
CDR3 DNA: TGCGCCAGCAGCCAGCCCGACAGGGGGCACATAGAGACCCAGTACTTC

CDR3 length: 14
J gene: TRBJ1-1
D gene: .
clone size: .
V gene: TRBV2
CDR3 protein: CASSEEGGNTEAFF
CDR3 DNA: TGTGCCAGCAGTGAAGAGGGTGGAAACACTGAAGCTTTCTTT

CDR3 length: 14
J gene: TRBJ1-3
D gene: .
clone size: few
V gene: TRBV7-6
CDR3 protein: CASSSPSLGNTIYF
CDR3 DNA: TGTGCCAGCAGCTCACCTAGCCTTGGAAACACCATATATTTT

CDR3 length: 17
J gene: TRBJ1-5
D gene: .
clone size: few
V gene: TRBV7-8
CDR3 protein: CASSPPSGGGSNQPQHF
CDR3 DNA: TGTGCCAGCAGCCCTCCATCCGGGGGGGGTAGCAATCAGCCCCAGCATTTT